Sequencing of this TCR beta chain was carried out in a study of blood T cell repertoires in COVID-19. Study-level background: Nucleic acid was either cDNA or gDNA, and it came from T cells, B-cell-depleted T cells, or PBMCs.

Per germline, CDR1 MNHEY and CDR2 SVGAGI. Deletions cut 8 bases from V and 1 base from J, with 12 bases between. The CDR3 runs to 14 residues. This clone was seen only once. Per the original data handling: Amplifying reference gene primers gave estimates of nucleated cell counts. TCRdb's copy holds only in-frame clones and misses some; the assay was immunoSEQ multiplex PCR. V and J calls and clone size follow that table, whereas D and trimming were derived from the DNA. The repertoire holds approximately 61,000 clones, with approximately 86% as singletons. What was sequenced was peripheral blood. This chain joins TRBV6-5 and TRBJ2-1; D is ambiguous. This TCR was recovered from a man between 65 and 79 years old with acute or convalescent COVID-19. The CDR3 DNA reads as TGTGCCAGCTCACCAACATGGTCCTACAATGAGCAGTTCTTC. This gives the protein CASSPTWSYNEQFF.